The rows below give T cell receptor beta chains drawn from one sample of a study of metastatic and nonmetastatic thyroid tumors. TCRdb recomputed clones from the PCR reads via MiXCR. The data show 39,000 or so clones, approximately 20% seen once. Input material: blood. These receptors all come from a female donor with papillary thyroid cancer or a benign thyroid nodule (not recorded which). Some clones in this sample may be carry-over from other donors' samples. Each CDR3 is given with its conserved first and last residue. The D gene is left open where the match is weak. The size of a clone is reported for some rows only, either as once, few or many, or as a class for expanded clones.

abundance	v_gene	j_gene	d_gene	CDR3nt	CDR3aa
-	TRBV20-1	TRBJ1-2	-	TGCAGTGCTAGGGGAGGGTTGACTAACTATGGCTACACCTTC	CSARGGLTNYGYTF
many	TRBV28	TRBJ1-1	-	TGTGCCAGCAGCTCGCCGACTGAAGCTTTCTTT	CASSSPTEAFF
many	TRBV5-4	TRBJ2-7	TRBD2	TGTGCCAGCAGCTCCGGACTAGCTCGTTACGAGCAGTACTTC	CASSSGLARYEQYF
many	TRBV12-3/TRBV12-4	TRBJ2-5	-	TGTGCCAGCAGTTTGACAGAGTACCAAGAGACCCAGTACTTC	CASSLTEYQETQYF
-	TRBV20-1	TRBJ1-1	-	TGCAGTTCTAGAGAAGAGGGTTTTCGGAACACTGAAGCTTTCTTT	CSSREEGFRNTEAFF
medium-sized	TRBV12-3/TRBV12-4	TRBJ2-1	-	TGTGCCAGCAGTTTTGTGTGGGACGGACAACAGTTCTTC	CASSFVWDGQQFF
-	TRBV9	TRBJ2-1	-	TGTGCCAGCAGCGCCGGACACCTATCCTACAATGAGCAGTTCTTC	CASSAGHLSYNEQFF
many	TRBV6-2/TRBV6-3	TRBJ2-5	TRBD1	TGTGCCAGCAGTTACGACAGGGAAGAGACCCAGTACTTC	CASSYDREETQYF
many	TRBV11-2	TRBJ2-5	-	TGTGCCAGCAGCCCCGGGACACGGGAGACCCAGTACTTC	CASSPGTRETQYF
few	TRBV28	TRBJ2-1	-	TGTGCAAGCAGCCCCCACGCCATAAATACTGAGCAGTTCTTC	CASSPHAINTEQFF
many	TRBV13	TRBJ1-1	-	TGTGCCAGCAGACGATCCGGCTTCACTGAAGCTTTCTTT	CASRRSGFTEAFF
-	TRBV10-2	TRBJ2-1	-	TGCGCCAGCAGTGAGTCGGGCCTCCCGACAGAATACAATGAGCAGTTCTTC	CASSESGLPTEYNEQFF
many	TRBV6-1	TRBJ2-5	TRBD2	TGTGCCAGCAGAAAAAAGGGACTAGGAGGAGAGACCCAGTACTTC	CASRKKGLGGETQYF
many	TRBV6-2/TRBV6-3	TRBJ2-1	TRBD2	TGTGCCAGCAGTGTCCTAGCGGGAGGGGGGGGTGAGCAGTTCTTC	CASSVLAGGGGEQFF
many	TRBV4-2	TRBJ1-6	TRBD1	TGTGCCAGCAGCCAGTCACAGGGGGAGATCAATTCACCCCTCCACTTT	CASSQSQGEINSPLHF
many	TRBV28	TRBJ2-7	-	TGTGCCAGCAGTTTCGGGGGCGACCTCGGAGGCGAGCAGTACTTC	CASSFGGDLGGEQYF
many	TRBV14	TRBJ2-7	TRBD1	TGTGCCAGCAGCCAGGGGGGACAGGGAATCTACGAGCAGTACTTC	CASSQGGQGIYEQYF